This T cell receptor beta chain was documented in a study of PD-1 blockade in classical Hodgkin lymphoma. Study observations and caveats: The authors have not defined what causes the repertoire differences, possibly disease activity or prior therapy. Reports indicated that newly diagnosed patients had lower baseline TCR diversity than healthy donors did. Complete responders' baseline diversity resembled that of newly diagnosed patients.

The CDR3 length is 17 residues. Trimming took off 8 bases at V and 7 bases at J, with 30 bases between the two ends. Germline loops: CDR1 LNHDA, CDR2 SQIVND (reference sequence). This clone has just one count. Its antigen remains unknown. The time point denotes: cycle 4 day 1 (C4D1), after five to seven weeks of nivolumab. Every single patient, without exception, relapsed after autologous stem cell transplantation, and brentuximab vedotin exposure varied. Produced via immunoSEQ multiplex PCR; TCRdb's table is partial and in-frame only. The sample contains more than 20,000 clones, 60% to 80% of which appear only once.

The receptor was isolated from a human donor with classical Hodgkin lymphoma. The sample consisted of peripheral blood mononuclear cells (PBMCs), taken before the fourth cycle of nivolumab. The rearrangement links TRBV19 to TRBJ2-7; D may match TRBD1 or TRBD2 (5 bases each). The CDR3 sequence: CASSSRFSRDGIVEQYF. CDR3 bases: TGTGCCAGTTCCAGTAGGTTTTCACGGGACGGTATTGTTGAGCAGTACTTC.